The 26 T cell receptor beta chains presented below share a single source sample, sequenced in a study of blood T cell repertoires in COVID-19. TCRdb's copy holds only in-frame clones and misses some; the assay was immunoSEQ multiplex PCR. The data show hundreds of thousands of clones, more than 70% seen once. Sequenced input: PBMCs or T cells enriched from blood (not recorded which). The receptor source for this set is a woman aged 18-29 years who had been exposed to COVID-19.

CDR3 amino acids: CASSNAGTSGNTDTQYF. The CDR3 DNA sequence: TGTGCCAGCAGCAACGCCGGGACTAGCGGGAACACAGATACGCAGTATTTT. The genes are TRBV11-2 and TRBJ2-3, with TRBD2 identical over 13 bases. Germline lookup yields CDR1 SGHAT and CDR2 FQNNGV. V dropped 5 bases and J dropped 2; count of bases not matched to a gene: 7. The CDR3 covers 17 residues.

The chain uses TRBV4-3 and TRBJ2-5; D is possibly TRBD2 (6 bases). Germline values: CDR1 LGHNA, CDR2 YSLEER. The CDR3 runs to 13 residues. V was trimmed by 5 bases and J by 3 bases, leaving 10 bases between them. The DNA of the CDR3 is TGCGCCAGCAGCTTTTCGGGGGAAGAGACCCAGTACTTC. Amino acid sequence: CASSFSGEETQYF.

The chain joins TRBV19 to TRBJ1-2, with D unclear. The CDR3 is made up of 13 amino acids. CDR1 is LNHDA, CDR2 SQIVND, per germline (reference sequence). Trimming removed 4 bases at V and 4 bases at J, with 10 bases between. CDR3 bases: TGTGCCAGTAGTAGGAGCGAGAGCTATGGCTACACCTTC. Translation: CASSRSESYGYTF. Looking up the rest from reference TRBV19 and TRBJ1-2 gives the full variable domain: DGGITQSPKYLFRKEGQNVTLSCEQNLNHDAMYWYRQDPGQGLRLIYYSQIVNDFQKGDIAEGYSVSREKKESFPLTVTSAQKNPTAFYLCASSRSESYGYTFGSGTRLTVV.

This sequence joins TRBV11-2 and TRBJ2-3, with 7 positions matching TRBD2. This CDR3 has 16 amino acids. V was clipped by 5 bases and J by 1 base; unmatched bases: 9. CDR1 and CDR2 from the germline V gene are SGHAT and FQNNGV. In nucleotides, the CDR3 is TGTGCCAGCAGCCCTCAGGGTCTAGCGGGCACAGATACGCAGTATTTT. Translated, it gives CASSPQGLAGTDTQYF. Supplemented by reference TRBV11-2 and TRBJ2-3, the full variable domain reads EAGVAQSPRYKIIEKRQSVAFWCNPISGHATLYWYQQILGQGPKLLIQFQNNGVVDDSQLPKDRFSAERLKGVDSTLKIQPAKLEDSAVYLCASSPQGLAGTDTQYFGPGTRLTVL.

The chain carries TRBV2 and TRBJ2-2, with D perhaps matching TRBD1 (6 bases). V was pared by 3 bases and J by 0 bases, with 11 bases between. Per the germline V gene, CDR1 is SNHLY and CDR2 is FYNNEI. The CDR3 covers 16 residues. The CDR3: CASSDPRQANTGELFF. The CDR3 DNA reads as TGTGCCAGCAGTGACCCCCGACAGGCGAACACCGGGGAGCTGTTTTTT.

V gene TRBV6-5 combines with J gene TRBJ1-5, with D perhaps matching TRBD1 (6 bases). Looked up from germline, CDR1 is MNHEY and CDR2 is SVGAGI. The V and J ends lost 5 bases and 7 bases respectively, with 12 bases between them. This CDR3 contains 13 residues. The CDR3 protein is CASSPQGRQPQHF. The CDR3 nucleotides read TGTGCCAGCAGTCCACAGGGCAGGCAGCCCCAGCATTTT.

This sequence joins TRBV28 and TRBJ1-1; weak D call: TRBD1 (5 bases). Germline loops: CDR1 MDHEN, CDR2 SYDVKM. The CDR3 covers 15 residues. The CDR3 DNA reads TGTGCTAGTGGCAGGGAAGGGGTTAGGAACACTGAAGCTTTCTTT. Protein product: CASGREGVRNTEAFF. The entire variable domain, with the rest obtained from reference TRBV28 and TRBJ1-1, is as follows: DVKVTQSSRYLVKRTGEKVFLECVQDMDHENMFWYRQDPGLGLRLIYFSYDVKMKEKGDIPEGYSVSREKKERFSLILESASTNQTSMYLCASGREGVRNTEAFFGQGTRLTVV.

This clone was recorded once. The rearrangement uses TRBV29-1 and TRBJ2-7; 9 positions match TRBD1. CDR3 length equals 14 residues. Germline V gene lookup returns CDR1 SQVTM and CDR2 ANQGSEA. Trimming took 2 bases from V and 3 from J; bases not matched to a gene: 5. CDR3 sequence reads: CSVEFPGQGYEQYF. CDR3 coding DNA: TGCAGCGTTGAATTCCCGGGACAGGGCTACGAGCAGTACTTC.

The rearrangement links TRBV19 to TRBJ2-2, with 7 nucleotides matching TRBD2. Germline values: CDR1 LNHDA, CDR2 SQIVND (reference sequence). CDR3 size: 16 residues. J was trimmed by 3 bases and V by 6 bases; bases with no gene match: 10. CDR3 sequence (DNA): TGTGCCAGTAGACGAAGGGAGGGGATAGACACCGGGGAGCTGTTTTTT. Amino acids: CASRRREGIDTGELFF.

This chain joins TRBV2 and TRBJ2-7; 7 bases match TRBD1. After removal of 4 bases from V and 2 bases from J, the junction contained 8 bases not matched to a gene. The CDR3 extends over 15 amino acids. CDR1 and CDR2 from the germline V gene are SNHLY and FYNNEI. This CDR3 is CASSGDRTSTYEQYF. CDR3 bases: TGTGCCAGCAGTGGGGACAGAACCTCAACCTACGAGCAGTACTTC. Based on the CDR3 plus reference TRBV2 and TRBJ2-7, the full variable domain is EPEVTQTPSHQVTQMGQEVILRCVPISNHLYFYWYRQILGQKVEFLVSFYNNEISEKSEIFDDQFSVERPDGSNFTLKIRSTKLEDSAMYFCASSGDRTSTYEQYFGPGTRLTVT.

This clone was observed once. This CDR3 reads CACPSGTYEQYF. In DNA, the CDR3 is TGTGCCTGTCCTTCCGGGACCTACGAGCAGTACTTC. This sequence joins TRBV30 and TRBJ2-7; possibly TRBD2 for D (5 bases). The CDR3 loop spans 12 amino acids. The germline gives CDR1 GTSNPN, CDR2 SVGIG (reference sequence). With 6 bases removed from V and 2 bases from J, the gap between germline ends came to 11 bases.

This chain uses TRBV5-1 with TRBJ1-5; 7 nucleotides agree with TRBD1. Per germline, CDR1 SGHRS and CDR2 YFSETQ. The junction had 3 bases not matched to a gene; V was cut back by 4 bases and J by 2 bases. The CDR3 covers 14 residues. Here the CDR3 DNA reads TGCGCCAGCAGCCAAACAGGGGGCAATCAGCCCCAGCATTTT. It yields the protein CASSQTGGNQPQHF.

The chain couples TRBV19 to TRBJ1-2; 10 nucleotides agree with TRBD1. The germline gives CDR1 LNHDA, CDR2 SQIVND (reference sequence). This CDR3 spans 15 amino acids. V gave up 5 bases and J gave up 4 bases; unmatched junction bases: 7. The DNA for the CDR3 is TGTGCCAGTAGTTTGGGGACAGGGGATAGCTATGGCTACACCTTC. Translating it yields CASSLGTGDSYGYTF.

V gene TRBV2 combines with J gene TRBJ2-7; 13 bases fit TRBD2. Germline CDR1 reads SNHLY; CDR2 reads FYNNEI. The ends lost 8 bases at V and 4 bases at J; junction bases unmatched: 8. This CDR3 region has 15 residues. The CDR3 bases are TGTGCCAGCTTCTCCGGGACTAGCGGGGATTACGAGCAGTACTTC. As protein: CASFSGTSGDYEQYF.

The CDR3 loop reads CASSVGTDSGNTIYF. The CDR3 bases are TGTGCCAGCAGCGTAGGGACAGACTCTGGAAACACCATATATTTT. The chain recombines TRBV9 with TRBJ1-3; a possible D gene is TRBD1 (6 bases). V lost 0 bases and J 0 bases, leaving 7 bases between the germline ends. Germline V gene data show CDR1 as SGDLS and CDR2 as YYNGEE. The CDR3 is 15 residues long.

The CDR3 reads CASSFRDRHTGELFF. The DNA for the CDR3 is TGTGCCAGCAGCTTTCGAGACAGACACACCGGGGAGCTGTTTTTT. The chain recombines TRBV7-2 with TRBJ2-2; possible D gene TRBD1, 5 bases. This CDR3 spans 15 amino acids. Between the trimmed V and J ends, which lost 3 bases and 3 bases, there was a span of 11 bases. CDR1 is SGHTA, CDR2 FQGNSA, per germline.

V and J are TRBV15 and TRBJ1-4; 7 nucleotides match TRBD1. CDR1 and CDR2 (germline): LNHNV, YYDKDF (reference sequence). The CDR3 is 24 amino acids. Trimming cost V 0 bases and J 2 bases; bases outside gene matches: 27. The CDR3, as DNA: TGTGCCACCAGCAGAGATCTTAATCCCTCGCCTACAGGGGACACCGAATTCACTAATGAAAAACTGTTTTTT. Translating it yields CATSRDLNPSPTGDTEFTNEKLFF.

The CDR3 region has the DNA TGTGCCAGCAGTGACTTGTCAACGTACGAGCAGTACTTC. Protein product: CASSDLSTYEQYF. This chain joins TRBV27 and TRBJ2-7; D gene ambiguous. Trimming shortened V by 5 bases and J by 4 bases, and 12 bases separated the two germline ends. The CDR3 spans 13 residues. From germline, CDR1 is MNHEY and CDR2 SMNVEV (reference sequence).

This clone was picked up one time. The CDR3 sequence is CASSARDRLDTGELFF. The CDR3 DNA reads TGTGCCAGCAGTGCTAGGGACAGGTTGGACACCGGGGAGCTGTTTTTT. V is TRBV6-1 and J is TRBJ2-2; TRBD1 aligns across 8 bases. The germline gives CDR1 MNHNS, CDR2 SASEGT. The V segment lost 4 bases and the J segment 3 bases; nucleotides outside the gene matches: 7. The CDR3 has 16 amino acids.

The chain is built from TRBV10-3 and TRBJ2-1, with 8 bases matching TRBD1. This CDR3 comprises 15 residues. The germline gives CDR1 ENHRY, CDR2 SYGVKD. The J segment lost 0 bases and the V segment lost 10 bases, leaving 8 bases of the junction unmatched. CDR3 DNA sequence: TGTGCCACCGCCGGCACAGGGGGCTCCTACAATGAGCAGTTCTTC. As protein: CATAGTGGSYNEQFF.

The chain employs TRBV7-9 and TRBJ2-7, with 10 bases matching TRBD1. CDR1 and CDR2 from the germline V gene are SEHNR and FQNEAQ (reference sequence). The V segment lost 5 bases and the J segment 12 bases; nucleotides outside the gene matches: 16. The CDR3 sequence is 15 residues long. This chain's CDR3 is CASSRGDRGPPFPYF. The CDR3 DNA reads as TGTGCCAGCAGCCGCGGGGACAGGGGTCCTCCTTTTCCGTACTTC. The variable domain in full, with the rest retrieved from reference TRBV7-9 and TRBJ2-7, is DTGVSQNPRHKITKRGQNVTFRCDPISEHNRLYWYRQTLGQGPEFLTYFQNEAQLEKSRLLSDRFSAERPKGSFSTLEIQRTEQGDSAMYLCASSRGDRGPPFPYFGPGTRLTVT.

J is TRBJ2-7 and V is TRBV28; the match to TRBD1 covers 7 bases. CDR3 length equals 17 residues. Germline V CDR1 and CDR2: MDHEN, SYDVKM. The ends lost 4 bases at V and 3 bases at J; junction bases unmatched: 15. CDR3 bases: TGTGCCAGCAGTTACCCCGGACAGGCCCAATTGGGCTACGAGCAGTACTTC. As protein: CASSYPGQAQLGYEQYF.

J is TRBJ2-3 and V is TRBV7-2, with 10 bases identical to TRBD2. The germline V gene encodes CDR1 SGHTA and CDR2 FQGNSA. This CDR3 has 15 amino acids. Losses at the gene ends were 1 base for V and 3 bases for J; bases not matched to a gene: 1. This CDR3 reads CASSLGGLATDTQYF. In DNA form, the CDR3 reads TGTGCCAGCAGCTTAGGGGGACTAGCGACAGATACGCAGTATTTT.

V usage is TRBV6-1 and J usage is TRBJ1-5, with D maybe TRBD1 (6 bases). The CDR3 sequence is 16 residues long. V lost 3 bases and J 6 bases, leaving 18 bases between the germline ends. Per the germline V gene, CDR1 is MNHNS and CDR2 is SASEGT. The CDR3 loop reads CASSDKTQGSSQPQHF. The CDR3 DNA sequence: TGTGCCAGCAGTGATAAAACACAGGGAAGTAGTCAGCCCCAGCATTTT.

Note on this clone: Other DNA sequences in the same sample also yield this CDR3. This chain's CDR3 is CASSSGQGTEAFF. CDR3 coding DNA: TGTGCCAGCAGCAGCGGACAGGGCACTGAAGCTTTCTTT. The rearrangement links TRBV7-9 to TRBJ1-1; 8 bases are a match to TRBD1. CDR1 and CDR2 from the germline V gene are SEHNR and FQNEAQ (reference sequence). The CDR3 loop spans 13 amino acids. Trimming cost V 5 bases and J 4 bases; bases outside gene matches: 3. Filled out from reference TRBV7-9 and TRBJ1-1, the complete variable domain reads DTGVSQNPRHKITKRGQNVTFRCDPISEHNRLYWYRQTLGQGPEFLTYFQNEAQLEKSRLLSDRFSAERPKGSFSTLEIQRTEQGDSAMYLCASSSGQGTEAFFGQGTRLTVV.

The rearrangement joins TRBV5-1 to TRBJ1-1; D is undetermined. Trimming stripped 2 bases from V and 4 bases from J, with 12 bases between. This CDR3 is 14 amino acids long. The germline V gene encodes CDR1 SGHRS and CDR2 YFSETQ. CDR3 DNA: TGCGCCAGCAGCTTTCTCGCGGGAGCCACTGAAGCTTTCTTT. It yields the protein CASSFLAGATEAFF. The whole variable domain, filled in from reference TRBV5-1 and TRBJ1-1, reads KAGVTQTPRYLIKTRGQQVTLSCSPISGHRSVSWYQQTPGQGLQFLFEYFSETQRNKGNFPGRFSGRQFSNSRSEMNVSTLELGDSALYLCASSFLAGATEAFFGQGTRLTVV.